A selection of T cell receptor beta chains follows, all from one sample in a study of blood T cell repertoires in COVID-19. Measured with immunoSEQ multiplex PCR; TCRdb has only the in-frame clones, and not every one. The sample carries 51,000 or so clones, around 90% recorded once. What was sequenced was peripheral blood. The receptors derive from an elderly man with acute or convalescent COVID-19. CDR3s include the opening cysteine and the closing phenylalanine or tryptophan. The D gene is left open where the match is weak. Expanded clones are given a class, and other clones once, few, many or no size at all.

D	V	J	size	CDR3	DNA
.	TRBV2	TRBJ2-6	.	CASSLGSSGANVLTF	TGTGCCAGCAGTTTAGGGAGCTCTGGGGCCAACGTCCTGACTTTC
.	TRBV10-3	TRBJ2-3	.	CAIKLTESTDTQYF	TGTGCCATCAAGCTGACGGAGAGCACAGATACGCAGTATTTT
.	TRBV6-5	TRBJ1-2	.	CASRRQGANYGYTF	TGTGCCAGCAGGCGGCAGGGCGCAAACTATGGCTACACCTTC
.	TRBV5-1	TRBJ2-2	.	CASRAGGTGELFF	TGCGCCAGCAGGGCAGGAGGGACCGGGGAGCTGTTTTTT
TRBD2	TRBV5-1	TRBJ2-3	.	CASSPRLAGGTSTDTQYF	TGCGCCAGCAGCCCCCGACTAGCGGGGGGGACTAGCACAGATACGCAGTATTTT
.	TRBV5-1	TRBJ1-5	.	CASSLRGDRNQPQHF	TGCGCCAGCAGCTTGCGGGGAGATCGCAATCAGCCCCAGCATTTT
TRBD1	TRBV28	TRBJ2-7	.	CASKTGDSLYEQYF	TGTGCCAGCAAGACAGGGGACAGCCTCTACGAGCAGTACTTC
.	TRBV2	TRBJ2-7	few	CASSYRGYLGQYF	TGTGCCAGCAGTTACCGAGGGTACCTGGGACAGTACTTC
.	TRBV14	TRBJ1-6	.	CASSLSGGPLHF	TGTGCCAGCAGCCTGTCCGGAGGGCCCCTCCACTTT
.	TRBV24-1	TRBJ2-3	.	CATSRQGTDTQYF	TGTGCCACCAGTCGACAGGGCACAGATACGCAGTATTTT
TRBD2	TRBV2	TRBJ2-1	.	CASSEGGRSYNEQFF	TGTGCCAGCAGTGAGGGGGGGAGATCCTACAATGAGCAGTTCTTC
.	TRBV11-2	TRBJ2-7	.	CASSLGPIGAYEQYF	TGTGCCAGCAGCTTAGGACCCATAGGGGCCTACGAGCAGTACTTC
.	TRBV7-9	TRBJ1-6	.	CASSLEAGSPLHF	TGTGCCAGCAGCTTAGAAGCGGGTTCACCCCTCCACTTT
TRBD2	TRBV3-1/TRBV3-2	TRBJ2-1	.	CATAGAAYNEQFF	TGTGCCACCGCGGGAGCAGCCTACAATGAGCAGTTCTTC
TRBD1	TRBV3-1/TRBV3-2	TRBJ2-5	.	CASSPQLGQGSRETQYF	TGTGCCAGCAGCCCCCAGCTCGGACAGGGCTCTCGAGAGACCCAGTACTTC
.	TRBV28	TRBJ2-5	.	CASSLLVATSETQYF	TGTGCCAGCAGTTTATTAGTCGCCACTTCGGAGACCCAGTACTTC
.	TRBV9	TRBJ1-1	.	CASSVANEEFGTEAFF	TGTGCCAGCAGCGTAGCTAACGAGGAATTCGGAACTGAAGCTTTCTTT
.	TRBV5-6	TRBJ1-6	.	CASSLDPRKFSYNSPLHF	TGTGCCAGCAGCTTGGACCCTAGAAAATTCTCCTATAATTCACCCCTCCACTTT
.	TRBV28	TRBJ2-7	.	CASSLSPLEQYF	TGTGCCAGCAGCCTTTCCCCCCTGGAGCAGTACTTC
.	TRBV6-5	TRBJ2-5	.	CASKGLETQYF	TGTGCCAGCAAGGGGCTAGAGACCCAGTACTTC
.	TRBV5-1	TRBJ1-3	.	CASSLSNSPGNTIYF	TGCGCCAGCAGCTTGTCTAACAGCCCTGGAAACACCATATATTTT
TRBD1	TRBV5-1	TRBJ2-7	.	CASSFGTGSEQYF	TGCGCCAGCAGCTTCGGGACAGGGTCCGAGCAGTACTTC
TRBD1	TRBV29-1	TRBJ2-5	.	CSARDRGETQYF	TGCAGCGCTCGGGACAGGGGAGAGACCCAGTACTTC
TRBD1	TRBV7-2	TRBJ1-5	.	CASSLGDRGAQPQHF	TGTGCCAGCAGCTTAGGGGACAGGGGGGCTCAGCCCCAGCATTTT